This T cell receptor beta chain was retrieved from a study of T cells after posttransplantation cyclophosphamide. Clones were read by immunoSEQ multiplex PCR, and TCRdb kept only the in-frame ones, dropping some. The table has about 22,000 clones, roughly 90% seen once. V lost 4 bases, J lost 6 bases, and 15 bases stayed unmatched. The V gene's germline CDR1 is SQVTM and CDR2 ANQGSEA. The CDR3 spans 15 residues. Concerning this clone itself: Its specificity is not known.

Sampled 1 year posttransplant, controls received myeloablative marrow transplants, methotrexate and a calcineurin inhibitor. Points from the study as a whole: Donor CD8+ memory clones often dominated recipient blood repertoires at later times.

The V call is TRBV29-1, the J call TRBJ2-7, with 7 bases that match TRBD1. Specimen: PBMCs, collected after an allogeneic stem cell transplant with a calcineurin inhibitor and methotrexate. This sequence was found in a female patient in her forties or fifties who received an allogeneic stem cell transplant from an unrelated donor, was CMV-positive, and had chronic GVHD only. Some of the T cells may derive from the graft donor. CDR3 sequence reads: CSVGEGGGWTGEQYF. The CDR3, as DNA: TGCAGCGTTGGCGAAGGGGGCGGTTGGACGGGCGAGCAGTACTTC.